This is a list of T cell receptor beta chains from one sample in a study of blood T cell repertoires in COVID-19. Assay used: immunoSEQ multiplex PCR; TCRdb lists only in-frame clones, some missing. The table lists under 250,000 clones, about four fifths of them singletons, with around 7.9% in the top ten. The sample taken for sequencing was peripheral blood. The receptors originated from a man aged 35 to 55 with active or convalescent COVID-19. Each CDR3 is given with its conserved first and last residue. The D gene is left open where the match is weak. Only part of the rows carry a size: once, few, many, or a class if the clone is expanded.

d_gene	v_gene	abundance	j_gene	CDR3nt	CDR3aa
.	TRBV5-8	.	TRBJ2-2	TGTGCCAGCAGCAGGGGAGGCTACACCGGGGAGCTGTTTTTT	CASSRGGYTGELFF
.	TRBV30	once	TRBJ2-7	TGTGCCTGGAGTCTTCCCCCCTACGAGCAGTACTTC	CAWSLPPYEQYF
TRBD1	TRBV2	.	TRBJ2-4	TGTGCCAGCAGTGGAGGGACAGGGGTAGGCGGTCAGTACTTC	CASSGGTGVGGQYF
TRBD1	TRBV30	.	TRBJ1-6	TGTGCCTGGAGTGTAGGGACAGGGGGTTTTGGTAATTCACCCCTCCACTTT	CAWSVGTGGFGNSPLHF
TRBD1	TRBV5-1	.	TRBJ1-2	TGCGCCAGCAGCCTAGACAGGGGTATTGGCTACACCTTC	CASSLDRGIGYTF
TRBD1	TRBV19	.	TRBJ1-4	TGTGCCAGTAGTTCAACAGGGGCTGAAAAACTGTTTTTT	CASSSTGAEKLFF
TRBD1	TRBV6-5	.	TRBJ1-3	TGTGCCAGCAGTTACGACAGGGGACCTGGAAACACCATATATTTT	CASSYDRGPGNTIYF
.	TRBV9	.	TRBJ1-4	TGTGCCAGCAGCGTAGACAGTGGGAGGACTAATGAAAAACTGTTTTTT	CASSVDSGRTNEKLFF
.	TRBV11-3	.	TRBJ2-7	TGTGCCAGCAGCTTGCTCCAGGGTCGGGTGCAGTACTTC	CASSLLQGRVQYF
.	TRBV19	.	TRBJ1-1	TGTGCCAGTAGTATGTCCCTGGCCACTGAAGCTTTCTTT	CASSMSLATEAFF
.	TRBV29-1	.	TRBJ1-2	TGCAGCGTTGAGCAGGGCTTTAGTTTCTCTGGCTACACCTTC	CSVEQGFSFSGYTF
TRBD2	TRBV30	.	TRBJ2-3	TGTGCCTGGAGTGGGCTAGCGGACACAGATACGCAGTATTTT	CAWSGLADTDTQYF
.	TRBV14	.	TRBJ1-2	TGTGCCAGCAGCTACTCTACAGGGCCGTTGAGGTACACCTTC	CASSYSTGPLRYTF